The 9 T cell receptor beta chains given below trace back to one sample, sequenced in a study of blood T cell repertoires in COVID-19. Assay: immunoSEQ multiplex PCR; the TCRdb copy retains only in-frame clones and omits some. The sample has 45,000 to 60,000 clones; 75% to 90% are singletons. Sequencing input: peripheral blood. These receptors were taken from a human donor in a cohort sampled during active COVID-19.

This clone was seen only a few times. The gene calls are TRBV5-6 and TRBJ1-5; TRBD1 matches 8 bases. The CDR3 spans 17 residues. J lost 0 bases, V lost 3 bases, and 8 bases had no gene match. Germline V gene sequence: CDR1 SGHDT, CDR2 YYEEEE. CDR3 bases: TGTGCCAGCAGCTCAACCGGGACAGGATATAGCAATCAGCCCCAGCATTTT. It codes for CASSSTGTGYSNQPQHF.

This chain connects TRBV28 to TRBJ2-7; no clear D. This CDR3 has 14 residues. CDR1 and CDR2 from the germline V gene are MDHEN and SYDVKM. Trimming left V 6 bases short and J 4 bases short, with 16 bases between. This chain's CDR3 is CASSLTGFRYEQYF. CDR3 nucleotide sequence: TGTGCCAGCAGCTTGACCGGGTTTCGGTACGAGCAGTACTTC. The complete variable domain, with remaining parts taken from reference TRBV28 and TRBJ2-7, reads DVKVTQSSRYLVKRTGEKVFLECVQDMDHENMFWYRQDPGLGLRLIYFSYDVKMKEKGDIPEGYSVSREKKERFSLILESASTNQTSMYLCASSLTGFRYEQYFGPGTRLTVT.

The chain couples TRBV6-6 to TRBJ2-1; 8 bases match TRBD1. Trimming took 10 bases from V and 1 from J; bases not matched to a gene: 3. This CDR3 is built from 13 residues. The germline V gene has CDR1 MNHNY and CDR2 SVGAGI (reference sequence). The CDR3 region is CAIRQGSYNEQFF. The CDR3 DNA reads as TGTGCCATCCGACAGGGGTCCTACAATGAGCAGTTCTTC.

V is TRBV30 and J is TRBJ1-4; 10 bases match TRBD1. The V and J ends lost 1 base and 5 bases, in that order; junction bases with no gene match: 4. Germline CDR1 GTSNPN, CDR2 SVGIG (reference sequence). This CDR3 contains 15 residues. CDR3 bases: TGTGCCTGGAGTGCCCGGACAGGGGGAAATGAAAAACTGTTTTTT. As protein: CAWSARTGGNEKLFF.

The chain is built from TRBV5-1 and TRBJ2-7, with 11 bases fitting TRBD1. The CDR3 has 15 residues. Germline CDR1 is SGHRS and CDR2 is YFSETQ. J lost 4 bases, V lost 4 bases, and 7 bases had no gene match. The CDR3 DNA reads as TGCGCCAGCAGCGAAACGGACAGGGGGCATTACGAGCAGTACTTC. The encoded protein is CASSETDRGHYEQYF.

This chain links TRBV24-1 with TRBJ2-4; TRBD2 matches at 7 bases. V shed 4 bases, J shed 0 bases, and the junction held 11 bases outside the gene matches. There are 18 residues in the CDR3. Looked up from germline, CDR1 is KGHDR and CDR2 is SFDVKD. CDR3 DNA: TGTGCCACCAGTGACCCCCCCTTCAGCGGGATAGCCAAAAACATTCAGTACTTC. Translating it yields CATSDPPFSGIAKNIQYF.

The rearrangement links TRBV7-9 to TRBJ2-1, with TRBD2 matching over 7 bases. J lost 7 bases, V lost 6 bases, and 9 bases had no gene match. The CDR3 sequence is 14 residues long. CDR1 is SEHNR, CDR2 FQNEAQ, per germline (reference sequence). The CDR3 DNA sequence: TGTGCCAGCAGTTTCGGACTAGAGGTTAATGAGCAGTTCTTC. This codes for CASSFGLEVNEQFF.

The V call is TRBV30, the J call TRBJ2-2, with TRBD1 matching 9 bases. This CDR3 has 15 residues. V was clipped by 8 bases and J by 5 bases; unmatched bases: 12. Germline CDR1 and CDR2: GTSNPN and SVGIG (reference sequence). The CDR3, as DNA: TGTGCCCTCCTGAGGGGGACAGGGAGGACCGGGGAGCTGTTTTTT. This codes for CALLRGTGRTGELFF.

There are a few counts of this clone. CDR3 loop: CASSDVMYNEQFF. The CDR3 coding sequence is TGTGCCAGCAGTGACGTAATGTACAATGAGCAGTTCTTC. The V and J genes are TRBV25-1 and TRBJ2-1; no clear D gene. The V gene lost 3 bases and the J gene lost 4 bases, with 7 bases spanning the gap. The CDR3 extends over 13 amino acids. CDR1 and CDR2 from the germline V gene are MGHDK and SYGVNS. Looking up the rest from reference TRBV25-1 and TRBJ2-1 gives the full variable domain: EADIYQTPRYLVIGTGKKITLECSQTMGHDKMYWYQQDPGMELHLIHYSYGVNSTEKGDLSSESTVSRIRTEHFPLTLESARPSHTSQYLCASSDVMYNEQFFGPGTRLTVL.